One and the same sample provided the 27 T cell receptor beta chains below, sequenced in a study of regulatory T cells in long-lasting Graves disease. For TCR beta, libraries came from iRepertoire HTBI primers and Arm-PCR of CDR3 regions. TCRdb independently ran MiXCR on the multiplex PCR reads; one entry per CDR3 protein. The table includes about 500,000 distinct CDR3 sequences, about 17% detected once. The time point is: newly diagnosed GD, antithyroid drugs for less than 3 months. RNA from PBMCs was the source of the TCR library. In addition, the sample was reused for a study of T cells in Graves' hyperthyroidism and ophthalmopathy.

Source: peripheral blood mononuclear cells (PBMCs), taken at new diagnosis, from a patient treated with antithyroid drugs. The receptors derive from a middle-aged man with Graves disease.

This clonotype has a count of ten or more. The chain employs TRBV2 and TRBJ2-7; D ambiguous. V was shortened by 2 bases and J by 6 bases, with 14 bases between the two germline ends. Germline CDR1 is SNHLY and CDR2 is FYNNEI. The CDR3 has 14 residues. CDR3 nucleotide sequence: TGTGCCAGCAGTGAATTTATAACCTCCGGCGAGCAGTACTTC. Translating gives CASSEFITSGEQYF.

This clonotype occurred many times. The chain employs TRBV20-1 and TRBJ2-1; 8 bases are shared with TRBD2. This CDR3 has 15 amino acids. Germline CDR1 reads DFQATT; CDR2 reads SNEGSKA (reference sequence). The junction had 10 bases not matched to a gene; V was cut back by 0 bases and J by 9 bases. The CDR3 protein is CSARDRGSGIIEQFF. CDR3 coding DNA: TGCAGTGCTAGAGATCGGGGTAGCGGGATTATTGAGCAGTTCTTC.

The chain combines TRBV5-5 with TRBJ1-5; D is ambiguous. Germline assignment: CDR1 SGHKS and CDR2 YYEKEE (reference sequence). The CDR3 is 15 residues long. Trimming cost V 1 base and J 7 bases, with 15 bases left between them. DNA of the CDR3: TGTGCCAGCAGCTTGCTGGTGGCGGCGTGGCAGCCCCAGCATTTT. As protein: CASSLLVAAWQPQHF.

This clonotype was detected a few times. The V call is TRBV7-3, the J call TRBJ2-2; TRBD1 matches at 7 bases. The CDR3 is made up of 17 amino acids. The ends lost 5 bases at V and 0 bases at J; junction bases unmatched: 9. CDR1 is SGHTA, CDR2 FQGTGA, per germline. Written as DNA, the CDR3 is TGTGCCAGCAGCATATTCACAGGGGACACGAACACCGGGGAGCTGTTTTTT. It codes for CASSIFTGDTNTGELFF. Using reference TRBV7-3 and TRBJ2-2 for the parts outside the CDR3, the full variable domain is GAGVSQTPSNKVTEKGKYVELRCDPISGHTALYWYRQSLGQGPEFLIYFQGTGAADDSGLPNDRFFAVRPEGSVSTLKIQRTERGDSAVYLCASSIFTGDTNTGELFFGEGSRLTVL.

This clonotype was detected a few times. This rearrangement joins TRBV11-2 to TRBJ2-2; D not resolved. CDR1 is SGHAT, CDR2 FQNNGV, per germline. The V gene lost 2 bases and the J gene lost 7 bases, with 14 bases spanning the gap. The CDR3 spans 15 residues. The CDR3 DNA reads TGTGCCAGCAGCTTACGGTTTGCGACGGGCGGGGAGCTGTTTTTT. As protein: CASSLRFATGGELFF.

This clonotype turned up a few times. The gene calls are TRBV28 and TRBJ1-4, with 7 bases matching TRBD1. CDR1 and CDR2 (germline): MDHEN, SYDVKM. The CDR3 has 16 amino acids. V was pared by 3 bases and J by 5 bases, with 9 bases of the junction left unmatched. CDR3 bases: TGTGCCAGCAGTTTTCTCCGGGGACAGCGGAATGAAAAACTGTTTTTT. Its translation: CASSFLRGQRNEKLFF.

CDR3 coding DNA: TGCAGCGCACCGGGACAGGGGTTGAATGGCTACACCTTC. Translation: CSAPGQGLNGYTF. The rearrangement links TRBV29-1 to TRBJ1-2, with TRBD1 identical over 10 bases. Germline CDR1 and CDR2: SQVTM and ANQGSEA. Trimming removed 7 bases from V and 6 bases from J; junction bases left unmatched: 8. This CDR3 has 13 amino acids.

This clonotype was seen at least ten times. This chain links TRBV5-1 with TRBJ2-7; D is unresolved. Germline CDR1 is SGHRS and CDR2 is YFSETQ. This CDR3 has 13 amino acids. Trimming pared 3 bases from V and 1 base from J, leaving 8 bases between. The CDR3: CASSSTDSYEQYF. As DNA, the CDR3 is TGCGCCAGCAGCTCAACAGATTCCTACGAGCAGTACTTC.

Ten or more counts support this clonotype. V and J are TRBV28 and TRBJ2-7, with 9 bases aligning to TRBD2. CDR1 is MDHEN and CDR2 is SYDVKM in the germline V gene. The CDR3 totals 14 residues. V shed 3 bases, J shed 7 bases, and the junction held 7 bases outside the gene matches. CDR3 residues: CASSFPGTSSEQYF. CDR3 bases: TGTGCCAGCAGTTTTCCCGGGACTAGCTCTGAGCAGTACTTC.

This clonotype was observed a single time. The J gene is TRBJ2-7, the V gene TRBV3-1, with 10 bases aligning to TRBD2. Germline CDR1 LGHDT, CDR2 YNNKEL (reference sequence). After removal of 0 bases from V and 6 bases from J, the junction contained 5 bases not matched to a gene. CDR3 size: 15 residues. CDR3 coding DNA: TGTGCCAGCAGCCAAGATCTAGCGGGAGAAATCGAGCAGTACTTC. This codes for CASSQDLAGEIEQYF.

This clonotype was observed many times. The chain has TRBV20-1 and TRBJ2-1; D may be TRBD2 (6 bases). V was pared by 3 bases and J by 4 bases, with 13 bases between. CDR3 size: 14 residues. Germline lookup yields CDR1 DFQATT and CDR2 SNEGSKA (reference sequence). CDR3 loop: CSASIGSRYNEQFF. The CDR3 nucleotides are TGCAGTGCTAGTATCGGGAGTAGGTACAATGAGCAGTTCTTC.

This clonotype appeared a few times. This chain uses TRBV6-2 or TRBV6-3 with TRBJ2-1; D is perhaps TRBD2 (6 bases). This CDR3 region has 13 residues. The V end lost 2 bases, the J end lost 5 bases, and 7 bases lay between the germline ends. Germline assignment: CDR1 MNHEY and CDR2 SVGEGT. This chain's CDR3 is CASSYPGDNEQFF. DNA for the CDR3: TGTGCCAGCAGTTACCCGGGAGACAATGAGCAGTTCTTC.

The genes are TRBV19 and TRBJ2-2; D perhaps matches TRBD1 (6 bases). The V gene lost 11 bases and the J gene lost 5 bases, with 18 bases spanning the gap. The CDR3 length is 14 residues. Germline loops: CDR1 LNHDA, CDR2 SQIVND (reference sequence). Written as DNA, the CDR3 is TGTGCCCGTCGGAGGACAGAAGAAACCGGGGAGCTGTTTTTT. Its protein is CARRRTEETGELFF.

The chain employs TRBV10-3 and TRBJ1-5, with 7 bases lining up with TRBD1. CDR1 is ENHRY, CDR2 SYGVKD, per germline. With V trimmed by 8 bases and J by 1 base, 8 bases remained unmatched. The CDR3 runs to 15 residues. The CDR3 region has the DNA TGTGCCATCGGGGAAACAGGGGCGAGCAATCAGCCCCAGCATTTT. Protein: CAIGETGASNQPQHF.

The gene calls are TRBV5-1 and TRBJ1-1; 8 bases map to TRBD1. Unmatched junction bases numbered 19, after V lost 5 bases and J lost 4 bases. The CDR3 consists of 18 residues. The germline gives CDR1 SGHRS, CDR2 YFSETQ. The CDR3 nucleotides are TGCGCCAGCAGGCTCTGGGGGCAGGGGGCGCGTGGAAGCACTGAAGCTTTCTTT. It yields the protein CASRLWGQGARGSTEAFF.

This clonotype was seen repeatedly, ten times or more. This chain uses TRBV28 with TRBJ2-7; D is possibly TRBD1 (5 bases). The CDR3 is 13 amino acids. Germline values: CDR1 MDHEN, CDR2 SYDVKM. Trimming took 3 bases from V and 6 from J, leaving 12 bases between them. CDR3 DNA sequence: TGTGCCAGCAGTTTCCGCCAGGGCAGCGAGCAGTACTTC. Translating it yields CASSFRQGSEQYF.

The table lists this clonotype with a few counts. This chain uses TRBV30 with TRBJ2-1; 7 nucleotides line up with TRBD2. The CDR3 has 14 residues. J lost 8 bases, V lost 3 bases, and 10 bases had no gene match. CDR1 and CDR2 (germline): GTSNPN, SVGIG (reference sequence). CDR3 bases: TGTGCCTGGAGACGTTGGGGGGGGTCGGATGAGCAGTTCTTC. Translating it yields CAWRRWGGSDEQFF. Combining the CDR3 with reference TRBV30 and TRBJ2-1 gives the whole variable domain SQTIHQWPATLVQPVGSPLSLECTVEGTSNPNLYWYRQAAGRGLQLLFYSVGIGQISSEVPQNLSASRPQDRQFILSSKKLLLSDSGFYLCAWRRWGGSDEQFFGPGTRLTVL.

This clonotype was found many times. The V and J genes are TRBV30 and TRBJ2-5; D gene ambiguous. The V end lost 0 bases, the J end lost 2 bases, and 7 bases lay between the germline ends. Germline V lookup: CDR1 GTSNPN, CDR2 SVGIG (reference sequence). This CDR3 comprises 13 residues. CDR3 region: CAWSVYSQETQYF. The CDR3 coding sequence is TGTGCCTGGAGTGTATACAGTCAAGAGACCCAGTACTTC. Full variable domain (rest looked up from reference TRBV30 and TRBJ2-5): SQTIHQWPATLVQPVGSPLSLECTVEGTSNPNLYWYRQAAGRGLQLLFYSVGIGQISSEVPQNLSASRPQDRQFILSSKKLLLSDSGFYLCAWSVYSQETQYFGPGTRLLVL.

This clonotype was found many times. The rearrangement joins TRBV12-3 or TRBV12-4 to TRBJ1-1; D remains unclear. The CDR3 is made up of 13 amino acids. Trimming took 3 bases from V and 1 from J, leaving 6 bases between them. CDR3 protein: CASSFSPNTEAFF. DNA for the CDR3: TGTGCCAGCAGTTTTTCCCCGAACACTGAAGCTTTCTTT.

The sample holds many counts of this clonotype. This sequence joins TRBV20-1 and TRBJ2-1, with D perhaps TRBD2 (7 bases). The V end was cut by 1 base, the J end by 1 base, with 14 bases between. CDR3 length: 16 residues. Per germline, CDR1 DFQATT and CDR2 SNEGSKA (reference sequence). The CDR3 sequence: CSARAAGAKSYNEQFF. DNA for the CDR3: TGCAGTGCTAGAGCGGCGGGGGCGAAGTCCTACAATGAGCAGTTCTTC.

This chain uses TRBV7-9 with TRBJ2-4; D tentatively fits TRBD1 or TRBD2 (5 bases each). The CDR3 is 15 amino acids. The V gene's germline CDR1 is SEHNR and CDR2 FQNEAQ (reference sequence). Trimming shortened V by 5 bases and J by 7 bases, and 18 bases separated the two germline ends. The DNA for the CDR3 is TGTGCCAGCAGCCCGGGCAGGGCGGGTCGCAACATTCAGTACTTC. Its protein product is CASSPGRAGRNIQYF.

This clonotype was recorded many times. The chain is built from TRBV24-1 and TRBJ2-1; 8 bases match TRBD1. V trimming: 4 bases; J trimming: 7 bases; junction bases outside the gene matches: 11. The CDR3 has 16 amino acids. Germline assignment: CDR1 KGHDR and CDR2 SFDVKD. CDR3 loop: CATSEQGQGGSNEQFF. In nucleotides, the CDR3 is TGTGCCACCAGTGAGCAAGGACAGGGCGGCTCAAATGAGCAGTTCTTC.

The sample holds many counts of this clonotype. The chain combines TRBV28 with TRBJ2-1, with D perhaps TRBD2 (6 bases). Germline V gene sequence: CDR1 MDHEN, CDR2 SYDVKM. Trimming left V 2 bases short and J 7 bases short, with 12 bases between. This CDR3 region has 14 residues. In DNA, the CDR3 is TGTGCCAGCAGTTTAGCGGGGTACAGGAATGAGCAGTTCTTC. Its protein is CASSLAGYRNEQFF.

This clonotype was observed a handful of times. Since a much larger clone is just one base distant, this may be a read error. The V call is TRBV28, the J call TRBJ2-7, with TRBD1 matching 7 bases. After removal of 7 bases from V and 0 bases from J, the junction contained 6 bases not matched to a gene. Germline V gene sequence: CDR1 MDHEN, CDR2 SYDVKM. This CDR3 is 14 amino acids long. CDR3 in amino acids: CASTKTGPSYEQYF. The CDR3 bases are TGTGCCAGCACTAAGACAGGGCCCTCCTACGAGCAGTACTTC.

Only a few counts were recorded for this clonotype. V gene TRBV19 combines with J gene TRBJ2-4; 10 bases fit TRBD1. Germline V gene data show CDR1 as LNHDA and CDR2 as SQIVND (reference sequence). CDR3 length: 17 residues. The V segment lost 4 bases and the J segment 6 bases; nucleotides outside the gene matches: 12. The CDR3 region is CASSRQGQGTTRNIQYF. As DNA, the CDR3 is TGTGCCAGTAGTAGACAGGGACAGGGGACAACCCGAAACATTCAGTACTTC.

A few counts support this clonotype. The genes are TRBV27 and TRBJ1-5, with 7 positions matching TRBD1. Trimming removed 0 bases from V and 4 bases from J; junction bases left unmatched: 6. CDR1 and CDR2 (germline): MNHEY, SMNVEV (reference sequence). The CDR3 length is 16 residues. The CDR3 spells CASSLSQTGLNQPQHF. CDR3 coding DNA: TGTGCCAGCAGTTTATCTCAGACAGGGCTTAATCAGCCCCAGCATTTT.

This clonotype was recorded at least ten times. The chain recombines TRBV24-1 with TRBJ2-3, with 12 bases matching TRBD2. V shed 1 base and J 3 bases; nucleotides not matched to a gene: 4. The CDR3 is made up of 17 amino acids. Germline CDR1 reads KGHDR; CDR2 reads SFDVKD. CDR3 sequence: CATSDFRTSGKTDTQYF. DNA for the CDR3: TGTGCCACCAGTGATTTCAGGACTAGCGGGAAGACAGATACGCAGTATTTT.